Below, one T cell receptor (beta chain) is given with its context. Its antigen is unknown. The V and J ends lost 9 bases and 4 bases, in that order; junction bases with no gene match: 7. In germline, CDR1 is SGDLS, CDR2 YYNGEE. The CDR3 totals 13 residues. This sample was taken from a study of PD-1 blockade in mismatch repair-deficient tumors. Study context: Enrolled about 2012-2016, patients had progressing, pretreated mismatch repair-deficient cancers of about a dozen types.

Measured with immunoSEQ multiplex PCR; TCRdb has only the in-frame clones, and not every one. The sample has 120,000 or so clones, approximately 86% seen once. PCR or immunohistochemistry showed mismatch repair deficiency in every enrolled patient. The TCR-sequenced patients were a few responders to pembrolizumab. Study-level results: After pembrolizumab, tumor-resident clones rose rapidly, then generally contracted before radiologic responses.

The TCR was taken from an adult with mismatch repair-deficient cancer. This specimen was peripheral blood, taken 44 weeks after starting pembrolizumab. The rearrangement links TRBV9 to TRBJ1-2, with 9 bases fitting TRBD1. CDR3 sequence reads: CAKHGTGSYGYTF. The CDR3 region has the DNA TGTGCCAAACATGGGACAGGGTCCTATGGCTACACCTTC.